This T cell receptor beta chain was identified in a study of OX40 agonist ivuxolimab in advanced cancers. CDR1 SGHTA and CDR2 FQGTGA come from the germline V gene. The CDR3 is 14 amino acids. Trimming removed 6 bases from V and 10 bases from J; junction bases left unmatched: 8. Sequencing used immunoSEQ multiplex PCR; TCRdb keeps in-frame clones, though not all of them. The sample gives tens of thousands of clones, roughly four fifths of which show up once; 2% to 2.5% is in the top ten. This clone was recorded a few times. This TCR derives from an adult with an advanced solid tumor such as melanoma, head and neck, liver or kidney cancer. The chain couples TRBV7-3 to TRBJ1-6; 8 bases match TRBD1. Sequencing used CD4+ or CD8+ T cells sorted from blood, obtained in a trial of the OX40 agonist ivuxolimab. The CDR3 DNA follows: TGTGCCAGCAGATTAGGACAGGGTGGCTCACCCCTCCACTTT. Protein: CASRLGQGGSPLHF.